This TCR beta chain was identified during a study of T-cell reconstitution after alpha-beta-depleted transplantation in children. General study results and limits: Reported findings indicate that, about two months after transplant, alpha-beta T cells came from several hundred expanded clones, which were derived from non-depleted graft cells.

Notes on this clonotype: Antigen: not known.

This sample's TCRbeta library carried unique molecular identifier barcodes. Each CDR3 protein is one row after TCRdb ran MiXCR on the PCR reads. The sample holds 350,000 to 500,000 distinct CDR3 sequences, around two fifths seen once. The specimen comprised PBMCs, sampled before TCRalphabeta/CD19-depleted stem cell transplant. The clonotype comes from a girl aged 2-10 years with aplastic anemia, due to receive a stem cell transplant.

CDR3 in DNA: TGTGCCTGGAGCCTAGCGGGAGGTCTGGATACGCAGTATTTT. Its translation: CAWSLAGGLDTQYF. The chain uses TRBV30 and TRBJ2-3, with TRBD2 matching 11 bases. Looked up from germline, CDR1 is GTSNPN and CDR2 is SVGIG (reference sequence). This CDR3 has 14 residues. Trimming at V came to 3 bases and at J to 6 bases, leaving 5 bases not matched to a gene.